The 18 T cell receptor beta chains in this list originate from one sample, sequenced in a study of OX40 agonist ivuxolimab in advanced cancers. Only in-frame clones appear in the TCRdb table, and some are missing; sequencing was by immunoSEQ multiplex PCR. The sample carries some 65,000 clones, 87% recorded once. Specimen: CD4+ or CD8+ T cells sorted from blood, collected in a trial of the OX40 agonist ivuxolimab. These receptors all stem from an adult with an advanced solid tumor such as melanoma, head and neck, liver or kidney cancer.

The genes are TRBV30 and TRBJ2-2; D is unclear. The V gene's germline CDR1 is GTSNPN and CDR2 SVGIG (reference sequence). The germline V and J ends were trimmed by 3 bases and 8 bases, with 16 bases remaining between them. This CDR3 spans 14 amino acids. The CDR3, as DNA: TGTGCCTGGAGCGGCCAGCACCGAGGAGGGGAGCTGTTTTTT. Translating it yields CAWSGQHRGGELFF.

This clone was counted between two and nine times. CDR3 in amino acids: CASSPQGTKTDTQYF. CDR3 nucleotides: TGTGCCAGCTCACCACAGGGTACGAAAACAGATACGCAGTATTTT. The chain uses TRBV18 and TRBJ2-3, with D uncertain. V was clipped by 1 base and J by 3 bases, with 11 bases between them. This CDR3 is 15 amino acids long. Germline values: CDR1 KGHSH, CDR2 LQKENI.

CDR3 DNA sequence: TGTGCCAGCTCACGCTACCCTCGGACTAGCGGGACACCGAACCAAGAGACCCAGTACTTC. Its protein is CASSRYPRTSGTPNQETQYF. This sequence joins TRBV18 and TRBJ2-5, with TRBD2 matching over 12 bases. V was clipped by 4 bases and J by 0 bases; unmatched bases: 15. The germline CDR1 and CDR2 sequences are KGHSH and LQKENI. This CDR3 spans 20 amino acids.

CDR3 sequence (DNA): TGCGCCAGCAGCTTGGCCGGGGGGATCGAGCAGTACTTC. Its translation: CASSLAGGIEQYF. The chain uses TRBV5-1 and TRBJ2-7; 7 bases line up with TRBD2. The CDR3 spans 13 residues. With 0 bases clipped from V and 6 bases from J, the junction kept 3 bases outside the gene matches. Per germline, CDR1 SGHRS and CDR2 YFSETQ. The full variable domain, its missing parts supplied by reference TRBV5-1 and TRBJ2-7, is KAGVTQTPRYLIKTRGQQVTLSCSPISGHRSVSWYQQTPGQGLQFLFEYFSETQRNKGNFPGRFSGRQFSNSRSEMNVSTLELGDSALYLCASSLAGGIEQYFGPGTRLTVT.

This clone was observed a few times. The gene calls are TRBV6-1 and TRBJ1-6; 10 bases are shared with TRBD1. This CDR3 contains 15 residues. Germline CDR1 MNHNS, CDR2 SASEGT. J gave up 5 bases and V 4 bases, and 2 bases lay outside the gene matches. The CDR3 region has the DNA TGTGCCAGCAGTGGAGGGACAGGGGATAATTCACCCCTCCACTTT. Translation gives CASSGGTGDNSPLHF.

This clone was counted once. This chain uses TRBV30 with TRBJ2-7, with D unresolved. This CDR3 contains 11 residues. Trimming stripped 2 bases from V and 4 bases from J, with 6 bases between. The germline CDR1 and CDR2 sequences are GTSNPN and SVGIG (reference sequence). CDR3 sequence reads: CAWSPQYEQYF. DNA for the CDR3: TGTGCCTGGAGTCCCCAGTACGAGCAGTACTTC.

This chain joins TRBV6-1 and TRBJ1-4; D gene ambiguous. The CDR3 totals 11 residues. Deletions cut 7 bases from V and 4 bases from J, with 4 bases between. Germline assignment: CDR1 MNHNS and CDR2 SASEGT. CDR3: CASTVNEKLFF. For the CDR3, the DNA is TGTGCCAGCACGGTTAATGAAAAACTGTTTTTT.

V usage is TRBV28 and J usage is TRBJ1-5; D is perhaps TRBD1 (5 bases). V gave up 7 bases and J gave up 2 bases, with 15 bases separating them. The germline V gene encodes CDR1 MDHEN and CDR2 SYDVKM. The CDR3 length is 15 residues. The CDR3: CASIQGGDGNQPQHF. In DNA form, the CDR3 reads TGTGCCAGCATCCAGGGAGGGGACGGCAATCAGCCCCAGCATTTT.

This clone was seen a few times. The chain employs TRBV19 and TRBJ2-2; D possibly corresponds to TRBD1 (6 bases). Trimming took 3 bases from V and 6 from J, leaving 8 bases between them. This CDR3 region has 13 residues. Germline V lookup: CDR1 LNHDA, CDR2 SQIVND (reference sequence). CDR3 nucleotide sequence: TGTGCCAGTAGTATCCAGGGGCCCGGGGAGCTGTTTTTT. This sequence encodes CASSIQGPGELFF.

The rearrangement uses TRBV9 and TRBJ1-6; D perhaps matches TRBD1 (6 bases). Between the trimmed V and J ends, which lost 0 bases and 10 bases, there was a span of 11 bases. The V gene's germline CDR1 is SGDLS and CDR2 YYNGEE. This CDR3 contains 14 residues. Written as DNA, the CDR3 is TGTGCCAGCAGCGTAGCCACAGGGAACTCACCCCTCCACTTT. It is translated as CASSVATGNSPLHF. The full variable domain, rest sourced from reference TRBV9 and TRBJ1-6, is DSGVTQTPKHLITATGQRVTLRCSPRSGDLSVYWYQQSLDQGLQFLIQYYNGEERAKGNILERFSAQQFPDLHSELNLSSLELGDSALYFCASSVATGNSPLHFGNGTRLTVT.

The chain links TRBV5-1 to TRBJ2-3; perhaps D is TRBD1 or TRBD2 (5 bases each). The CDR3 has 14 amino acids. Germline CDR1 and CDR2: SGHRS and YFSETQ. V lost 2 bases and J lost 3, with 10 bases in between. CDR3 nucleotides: TGCGCCAGCAGCTTAATTGAGGGGACAGATACGCAGTATTTT. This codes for CASSLIEGTDTQYF.

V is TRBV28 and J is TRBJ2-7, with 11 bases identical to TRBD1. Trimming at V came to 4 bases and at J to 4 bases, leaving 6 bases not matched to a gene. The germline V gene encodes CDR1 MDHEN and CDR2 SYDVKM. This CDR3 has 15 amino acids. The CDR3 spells CASSSPGQGEYEQYF. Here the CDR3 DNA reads TGTGCCAGCAGTTCTCCGGGACAGGGGGAGTACGAGCAGTACTTC.

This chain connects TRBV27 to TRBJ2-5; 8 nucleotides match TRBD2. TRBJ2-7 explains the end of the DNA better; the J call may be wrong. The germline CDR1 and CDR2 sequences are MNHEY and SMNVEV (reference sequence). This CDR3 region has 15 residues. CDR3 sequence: CASSLSSRGDYEQYF. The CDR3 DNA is TGTGCCAGCAGTTTATCGTCGCGGGGGGACTACGAGCAGTACTTC.

The DNA of the CDR3 is TGTGCCAGCAGCGCGACTAGCGGGAGCACCTCCTACGAGCAGTACTTC. It specifies CASSATSGSTSYEQYF. The chain combines TRBV11-3 with TRBJ2-7; 12 bases are shared with TRBD2. CDR3 length equals 16 residues. Germline V gene lookup returns CDR1 SGHNT and CDR2 YENEEA. The J segment lost 0 bases and the V segment lost 5 bases, leaving 5 bases of the junction unmatched.

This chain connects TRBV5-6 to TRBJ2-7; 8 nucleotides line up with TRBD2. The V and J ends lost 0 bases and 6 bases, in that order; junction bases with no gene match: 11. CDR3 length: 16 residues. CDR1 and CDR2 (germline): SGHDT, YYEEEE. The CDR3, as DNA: TGTGCCAGCAGCTTGGCCAAGTCGGGAGGGTGGGGCGAGCAGTACTTC. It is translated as CASSLAKSGGWGEQYF.

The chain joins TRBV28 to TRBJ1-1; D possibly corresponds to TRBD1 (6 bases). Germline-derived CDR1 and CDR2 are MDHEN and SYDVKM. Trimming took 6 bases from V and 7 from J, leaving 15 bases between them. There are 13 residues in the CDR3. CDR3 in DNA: TGTGCCAGCAGCCCCGGGACATTCGTTGAAGCTTTCTTT. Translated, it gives CASSPGTFVEAFF.

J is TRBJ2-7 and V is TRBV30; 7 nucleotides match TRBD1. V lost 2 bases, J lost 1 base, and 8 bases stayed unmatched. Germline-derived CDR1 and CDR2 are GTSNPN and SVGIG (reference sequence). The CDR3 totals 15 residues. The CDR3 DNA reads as TGTGCCTGGAGTTGGGGTGGGGACAGATCCTACGAGCAGTACTTC. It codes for CAWSWGGDRSYEQYF.

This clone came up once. The CDR3 is CASSPQAGGPKEQYF. The CDR3 DNA follows: TGTGCCAGCAGTCCCCAAGCGGGAGGGCCAAAAGAGCAGTACTTC. V and J are TRBV7-9 and TRBJ2-7, with 10 bases lining up with TRBD2. CDR1 SEHNR and CDR2 FQNEAQ come from the germline V gene (reference sequence). The CDR3 is 15 residues long. V lost 6 bases, J lost 7 bases, and 12 bases stayed unmatched.